Described below is a single TCR beta chain sequence and its context. Its specific antigen is unknown. No quality values exist for individual bases; no much larger clone is one base distant. V is shortened by 0 bases, J by 0 bases, and the region joining them spans 5 bases. Per the germline V gene, SGHAT is the CDR1 and FQNNGV is the CDR2. The CDR3 starts with the cysteine, ends with the phenylalanine, and has 15 residues. Left in the record is the CDR3 DNA by itself, 45 bases read in frame from the first base. The immunoSEQ Assay, a bias-controlled multiplex PCR, was used to amplify TCRbeta CDR3 regions from genomic DNA. For the original study's pipeline: Within the assay, amplification of reference gene primers was used to estimate how many nucleated cells each sample contained. Sequence reads were collapsed and filtered to measure the absolute abundance of every unique TCRbeta CDR3 rearrangement. For each sample, productive Simpson clonality was calculated by taking the square root of Simpson's diversity index across productive rearrangements. Imported from immuneACCESS, the table was reduced by TCRdb to in-frame sequences with V and J called. These copies leave out some clones; in studies compared against another copy, an unresolved V gene accounts for under half, and the cause of the remainder is not known. From that table come the V and J calls and clone size; the DNA was used to work out D and trimming. The table for this sample lists about 55,000 clones; about 87% of them were counted only once. The top ten clonotypes cover roughly 1.4% of the sample.

The sample belongs to a study of blood T cell repertoires in COVID-19 (dated by TCRdb to about 2020). About the full investigation: Samples from collaborators originated in the United States, Italy and Spain and spanned both the acute and convalescent phases of COVID-19. The material from the prospective study consisted of cDNA or gDNA derived from T cells, B-cell-depleted T cells, or PBMCs. A freely available public database, intended as a resource for researchers studying the immune response to SARS-CoV-2, is where the repertoires were released. Nearly every sample came with metadata listing a de-identified subject ID, COVID-19 status, age in years and sex. Samples came from the ongoing ImmuneRACE study (first 160 participants) plus 1,254 subjects from 6 global collaborators. The dataset comprised deeply sampled blood TCRbeta repertoires from subjects exposed to, actively infected with, or recovered from COVID-19. Where available, HLA class I and class II types were taken from metadata supplied by the sample provider and were not determined by assay-based typing.

Whole blood was collected in K2EDTA tubes by collaborating institutions according to the institutions' own protocols. For TCRbeta analysis, collaborators shipped samples as frozen whole blood, isolated PBMCs, or DNA extracted from either of those sample types. Broader findings and caveats from the paper: The amount of clinical and demographic metadata varied by source and participant and was provided uncurated.

Sequenced sample: peripheral blood. This sequence uses TRBV11-2 and TRBJ2-2, with the D gene too uncertain to name. This receptor was obtained from a man aged 55 to 70 with acute or convalescent COVID-19. The nucleotide sequence is given as TGTGCCAGCAGCTTAGACGGAGCGAACACCGGGGAGCTGTTTTTT. Its translation reads: CASSLDGANTGELFF.